This TCR beta chain comes out of a study of T-cell memory formation after mild COVID-19. In TCRdb, the 5' RACE reads were re-called with MiXCR into one record per CDR3 protein. The sample lists 110,000 or so distinct CDR3 sequences; 15% to 20% were seen once. The length of the CDR3 is 16 residues. This clonotype turned up a few times. This receptor was identified in a man between 18 and 29 years old who had mild COVID-19 (a few samples of this study predate the infection). Cell type and time point are not known. This chain connects TRBV21-1 to TRBJ2-5; the D call of TRBD2 is as the table states it, not checked on the DNA. TRBV21-1 represents a pseudogene. The sequenced sample consisted of PBMCs or a T cell subset sorted from them (not recorded which). The CDR3 is CASSNWTSVVQETQYF. The CDR3 DNA reads TGTGCCAGCAGCAACTGGACTAGCGTGGTACAAGAGACCCAGTACTTC.